Each of the 25 T cell receptor beta chains below was sequenced from the same sample in a study of blood T cell repertoires in COVID-19. Using immunoSEQ multiplex PCR, the repertoire was profiled, and TCRdb retains in-frame clones only, with some absent. The data hold roughly 200,000 clones, with roughly three quarters observed a single time. The sample was peripheral blood. Receptor source: a woman in her forties or fifties with active or convalescent COVID-19.

The CDR3 here is CASSPGTRLDTGELFF. The DNA of the CDR3 is TGTGCCAGCAGCCCGGGGACAAGGCTCGACACCGGGGAGCTGTTTTTT. V is TRBV5-8 and J is TRBJ2-2; possibly TRBD1 for D (6 bases). Germline CDR1 is SGHTS and CDR2 is YDEGEE. The CDR3 has 16 amino acids. The V gene lost 4 bases and the J gene lost 3 bases, with 16 bases spanning the gap.

V and J are TRBV19 and TRBJ1-1, with D perhaps matching TRBD1 (6 bases). The CDR3 consists of 14 residues. Per the germline V gene, CDR1 is LNHDA and CDR2 is SQIVND (reference sequence). V was cut by 6 bases and J by 4 bases, with 15 bases left in between. The CDR3 spells CASSNREGGTEAFF. As DNA, the CDR3 is TGTGCCAGTAGCAACAGGGAAGGAGGCACTGAAGCTTTCTTT.

This clone turned up a few times. V and J are TRBV18 and TRBJ2-6, with 15 bases lining up with TRBD2. After removal of 6 bases from V and 0 bases from J, the junction contained 3 bases not matched to a gene. The CDR3 spans 18 residues. Germline CDR1 is KGHSH and CDR2 is LQKENI. The CDR3 is CASSRTSGGASGANVLTF. The DNA of the CDR3 is TGTGCCAGCTCCCGGACTAGCGGGGGGGCCTCTGGGGCCAACGTCCTGACTTTC.

This clone was counted a few times. The chain couples TRBV30 to TRBJ2-2; tentative D call: TRBD1 (5 bases). The CDR3 consists of 14 residues. Germline-derived CDR1 and CDR2 are GTSNPN and SVGIG (reference sequence). V was cut by 3 bases and J by 1 base, with 9 bases left in between. The CDR3 protein is CAWRWTLNTGELFF. As DNA, the CDR3 is TGTGCCTGGAGATGGACACTGAACACCGGGGAGCTGTTTTTT.

The chain combines TRBV6-5 with TRBJ1-6; the match to TRBD1 covers 7 bases. Germline V lookup: CDR1 MNHEY, CDR2 SVGAGI. J gave up 5 bases and V 5 bases, and 3 bases lay outside the gene matches. CDR3 length: 14 residues. The CDR3 reads CASSPGTDNSPLHF. CDR3 DNA sequence: TGTGCCAGCAGTCCCGGGACAGATAATTCACCCCTCCACTTT.

The gene calls are TRBV6-2 or TRBV6-3 and TRBJ1-2; D gene unclear. The germline V gene has CDR1 MNHEY and CDR2 SVGEGT. The V gene lost 4 bases and the J gene lost 8 bases, with 8 bases spanning the gap. This CDR3 has 11 amino acids. The DNA of the CDR3 is TGTGCCAGCAGTTCGTCGTTCGGCTACACCTTC. The encoded protein is CASSSSFGYTF.

The rearrangement uses TRBV24-1 and TRBJ2-5; D not certain. CDR3 length equals 15 residues. With 5 bases removed from V and 3 bases from J, the gap between germline ends came to 15 bases. CDR1 KGHDR and CDR2 SFDVKD come from the germline V gene. CDR3 sequence (DNA): TGTGCCACCAGTGGGGCCCATTCGGCAAAAGAGACCCAGTACTTC. Translating gives CATSGAHSAKETQYF.

The chain recombines TRBV30 with TRBJ1-1; tentatively, D is TRBD1 (5 bases). Germline CDR1 GTSNPN, CDR2 SVGIG (reference sequence). This CDR3 region has 13 residues. The ends were cut back, 1 base at V and 2 bases at J, with 8 bases in the middle. CDR3 protein: CAWSGGGNTEAFF. The CDR3 DNA reads TGTGCCTGGAGTGGGGGCGGAAACACTGAAGCTTTCTTT.

The CDR3 reads CASSAGLNQPQHF. CDR3 in DNA: TGTGCCAGCTCGGCAGGTCTCAATCAGCCCCAGCATTTT. The chain combines TRBV18 with TRBJ1-5; no clear D. V was pared by 6 bases and J by 3 bases, with 9 bases between. The CDR3 is 13 amino acids. CDR1 and CDR2 (germline): KGHSH, LQKENI.

The V call is TRBV10-3, the J call TRBJ2-6; TRBD1 matches at 12 bases. This CDR3 contains 17 residues. CDR1 and CDR2 (germline): ENHRY, SYGVKD. Trimming took 6 bases from V and 2 from J; bases not matched to a gene: 5. The CDR3 is CAIRPGQGATGANVLTF. The DNA for the CDR3 is TGTGCCATCAGGCCGGGACAGGGGGCAACTGGGGCCAACGTCCTGACTTTC.

This clone has a count of ten or more. The chain employs TRBV2 and TRBJ2-7, with D possibly matching TRBD1 (6 bases). Trimming removed 3 bases from V and 4 bases from J, with 10 bases in between. CDR1 is SNHLY, CDR2 FYNNEI, per germline. There are 13 residues in the CDR3. This CDR3 reads CASSDWTAYEQYF. CDR3 in DNA: TGTGCCAGCAGTGATTGGACAGCTTACGAGCAGTACTTC.

The V and J genes are TRBV9 and TRBJ1-3; 7 nucleotides align to TRBD1. The CDR3 is 15 residues long. Germline V gives CDR1 SGDLS, CDR2 YYNGEE. V lost 3 bases and J lost 3; bases outside the gene matches: 6. The CDR3 loop reads CASSARGNLGNTIYF. The DNA of the CDR3 is TGTGCCAGCAGCGCCAGGGGGAACCTTGGAAACACCATATATTTT.

This sequence joins TRBV5-6 and TRBJ1-2; possible D gene TRBD1, 6 bases. The CDR3 length is 15 residues. Germline CDR1 SGHDT, CDR2 YYEEEE. Trimming cost V 0 bases and J 1 base, with 10 bases left between them. The CDR3 DNA reads TGTGCCAGCAGCTTGGTTCCAGGGGATAACTATGGCTACACCTTC. The encoded protein is CASSLVPGDNYGYTF.

V gene TRBV11-3 combines with J gene TRBJ1-4; the D gene is possibly TRBD1 (5 bases). This CDR3 has 16 amino acids. V lost 3 bases and J lost 0, with 11 bases in between. The germline V gene has CDR1 SGHNT and CDR2 YENEEA. DNA of the CDR3: TGTGCCAGCAGCTTCCCCCCGGGGGCAACTAATGAAAAACTGTTTTTT. Translated: CASSFPPGATNEKLFF.

This chain connects TRBV5-5 to TRBJ2-2, with TRBD2 as a possible D gene (6 bases). The CDR3 covers 16 residues. Trimming left V 0 bases short and J 0 bases short, with 9 bases between. The V gene's germline CDR1 is SGHKS and CDR2 YYEKEE (reference sequence). The CDR3 region is CASSLVGTANTGELFF. CDR3 coding DNA: TGTGCCAGCAGCTTGGTAGGGACTGCGAACACCGGGGAGCTGTTTTTT.

The V call is TRBV19, the J call TRBJ1-2; tentatively, D is TRBD1 (6 bases). Germline V gene lookup returns CDR1 LNHDA and CDR2 SQIVND (reference sequence). The CDR3 has 14 amino acids. The germline V and J ends were trimmed by 6 bases and 7 bases, with 18 bases remaining between them. The CDR3, as DNA: TGTGCCAGTAGGATGGACAGACAAGCGGTTGGCTACACCTTC. Its translation: CASRMDRQAVGYTF.

The chain links TRBV24-1 to TRBJ2-2; 7 bases align to TRBD2. The CDR3 is 15 amino acids. CDR1 KGHDR and CDR2 SFDVKD come from the germline V gene. V gave up 4 bases and J gave up 3 bases; unmatched junction bases: 4. DNA for the CDR3: TGTGCCACCAGTGAGGGGGACTATTACACCGGGGAGCTGTTTTTT. Its translation: CATSEGDYYTGELFF.

The genes are TRBV7-2 and TRBJ2-5, with 8 positions matching TRBD1. The trim removed 4 bases at V and 2 bases at J, leaving 6 bases unmatched. This CDR3 spans 15 amino acids. Per the germline V gene, CDR1 is SGHTA and CDR2 is FQGNSA. The CDR3 DNA sequence: TGTGCCAGCAGCTACTCTCGGACAGGGCAAGAGACCCAGTACTTC. It yields the protein CASSYSRTGQETQYF. Complete variable domain (other parts from reference TRBV7-2 and TRBJ2-5): GAGVSQSPSNKVTEKGKDVELRCDPISGHTALYWYRQSLGQGLEFLIYFQGNSAPDKSGLPSDRFSAERTGGSVSTLTIQRTQQEDSAVYLCASSYSRTGQETQYFGPGTRLLVL.

The V call is TRBV5-1, the J call TRBJ2-1; no reliable D call. Trimming shortened V by 0 bases and J by 5 bases, and 9 bases separated the two germline ends. The CDR3 contains 14 residues. CDR1 is SGHRS and CDR2 is YFSETQ in the germline V gene. The CDR3 loop reads CASSLASTNNEQFF. Written as DNA, the CDR3 is TGCGCCAGCAGCTTGGCCTCCACAAACAATGAGCAGTTCTTC. Based on the CDR3 plus reference TRBV5-1 and TRBJ2-1, the full variable domain is KAGVTQTPRYLIKTRGQQVTLSCSPISGHRSVSWYQQTPGQGLQFLFEYFSETQRNKGNFPGRFSGRQFSNSRSEMNVSTLELGDSALYLCASSLASTNNEQFFGPGTRLTVL.

This CDR3 is CATSDSGLGGTGELFF. In DNA, the CDR3 is TGTGCCACCAGTGATTCGGGACTGGGCGGCACCGGGGAGCTGTTTTTT. J is TRBJ2-2 and V is TRBV24-1, with a possible D match to TRBD2 (6 bases). The CDR3 sequence is 16 residues long. The germline V and J ends were trimmed by 2 bases and 4 bases, with 13 bases remaining between them. Germline V gives CDR1 KGHDR, CDR2 SFDVKD.

This sequence joins TRBV5-1 and TRBJ1-4; 7 nucleotides agree with TRBD1. Germline assignment: CDR1 SGHRS and CDR2 YFSETQ. With V trimmed by 4 bases and J by 8 bases, 8 bases remained unmatched. CDR3 length equals 14 residues. The CDR3 is CASSPRTGSEKLFF. The CDR3 nucleotides read TGCGCCAGCAGCCCGAGGACAGGTTCGGAAAAACTGTTTTTT.

The chain uses TRBV6-2 or TRBV6-3 and TRBJ2-1, with D hard to call. CDR1 is MNHEY, CDR2 SVGEGT, per germline. This CDR3 has 12 residues. V was cut by 5 bases and J by 4 bases, with 6 bases left in between. The CDR3 reads CASSRGYNEQFF. In nucleotides, the CDR3 is TGTGCCAGCAGTCGCGGTTACAATGAGCAGTTCTTC.

In DNA, the CDR3 is TGTGCCAGCAGTGTAACAGGGGGCGCTTGGACTGAAGCTTTCTTT. As protein: CASSVTGGAWTEAFF. The chain joins TRBV28 to TRBJ1-1; the match to TRBD1 covers 9 bases. The V segment lost 5 bases and the J segment 5 bases; nucleotides outside the gene matches: 9. Per the germline V gene, CDR1 is MDHEN and CDR2 is SYDVKM. This CDR3 region has 15 residues. Full variable domain (rest looked up from reference TRBV28 and TRBJ1-1): DVKVTQSSRYLVKRTGEKVFLECVQDMDHENMFWYRQDPGLGLRLIYFSYDVKMKEKGDIPEGYSVSREKKERFSLILESASTNQTSMYLCASSVTGGAWTEAFFGQGTRLTVV.

This chain connects TRBV25-1 to TRBJ2-1; no clear D. V lost 3 bases and J 4 bases, leaving 7 bases between the germline ends. The CDR3 runs to 13 residues. The germline V gene has CDR1 MGHDK and CDR2 SYGVNS. CDR3 coding DNA: TGTGCCAGCAGTGATTCCGGGTACAATGAGCAGTTCTTC. It specifies CASSDSGYNEQFF.

The V call is TRBV6-5, the J call TRBJ1-2; no clear D gene. This CDR3 is built from 14 residues. Germline CDR1 reads MNHEY; CDR2 reads SVGAGI. V lost 10 bases and J lost 7, with 22 bases in between. CDR3 protein: CANQRGGQLRGYTF. CDR3 coding DNA: TGTGCCAACCAAAGAGGTGGTCAGTTACGTGGCTACACCTTC.